The 24 T cell receptor beta chains in this list originate from one sample, sequenced in a study of shared clonotypes between healthy human individuals. Positive CCR7 selection of CD45RO-negative cells yielded the naive CD8 cells, and terminally differentiated effector memory CD45RA+ cells were excluded. Some clones are missing from TCRdb's copy, which holds only in-frame ones; the method was immunoSEQ multiplex PCR. Seen here are over 800,000 clones, over 90% observed once, and the top ten hold under 30%. Sequenced: naive CD8+ T cells sorted from blood. The receptors originated from a man between 25 and 39 years old in good health.

To note about this clone: Additional DNA sequences in this sample encode the identical CDR3. J is TRBJ2-1 and V is TRBV27, with D hard to call. V lost 0 bases and J lost 0, with 3 bases in between. Germline V gene sequence: CDR1 MNHEY, CDR2 SMNVEV (reference sequence). This CDR3 is built from 14 residues. The CDR3 region is CASSLSASYNEQFF. In DNA form, the CDR3 reads TGTGCCAGCAGTTTATCCGCCTCCTACAATGAGCAGTTCTTC.

The V call is TRBV7-2, the J call TRBJ2-5; D is ambiguous. CDR1 and CDR2 (germline): SGHTA, FQGNSA. The germline V and J ends were trimmed by 4 bases and 5 bases, with 11 bases remaining between them. There are 13 residues in the CDR3. The CDR3 here is CASSSYASETQYF. CDR3 DNA sequence: TGTGCCAGCAGCTCCTATGCCAGTGAGACCCAGTACTTC.

With respect to this clone: The same CDR3 arises from other DNA sequences in this sample as well. This chain links TRBV29-1 with TRBJ2-2; D ambiguous. The CDR3 extends over 13 amino acids. V lost 0 bases, J lost 1 base, and 3 bases lay in between. The germline V gene has CDR1 SQVTM and CDR2 ANQGSEA. The CDR3 nucleotides are TGCAGCGTTGAAGAGGGGAACACCGGGGAGCTGTTTTTT. Its protein is CSVEEGNTGELFF.

V and J are TRBV5-1 and TRBJ2-3, with D maybe TRBD2 (6 bases). The CDR3 is 15 amino acids. V was shortened by 6 bases and J by 0 bases, with 14 bases between the two germline ends. Germline CDR1 and CDR2: SGHRS and YFSETQ. In DNA, the CDR3 is TGCGCCAGCATCTGGGGGGAGACTAGCACAGATACGCAGTATTTT. Its translation: CASIWGETSTDTQYF.

Only one count was recorded for this clone. V gene TRBV30 combines with J gene TRBJ2-1; 9 bases line up with TRBD1. The CDR3 has 14 amino acids. The ends lost 3 bases at V and 6 bases at J; junction bases unmatched: 6. Germline lookup yields CDR1 GTSNPN and CDR2 SVGIG (reference sequence). The chain's CDR3 is CAWSAGTGSNEQFF. In DNA, the CDR3 is TGTGCCTGGAGCGCCGGGACAGGGAGCAATGAGCAGTTCTTC.

V and J are TRBV6-5 and TRBJ2-3, with TRBD1 matching over 12 bases. CDR1 and CDR2 from the germline V gene are MNHEY and SVGAGI. Trimming took 10 bases from V and 6 from J; bases not matched to a gene: 8. This CDR3 is 14 amino acids long. The CDR3 bases are TGTGCCACCCGGGGACAGGGGGCCGTCGATACGCAGTATTTT. Protein sequence: CATRGQGAVDTQYF.

The chain carries TRBV7-9 and TRBJ2-7; 8 positions match TRBD1. The V gene end was trimmed by 8 bases and the J gene end by 3 bases; junction bases not matched to a gene: 12. Germline lookup yields CDR1 SEHNR and CDR2 FQNEAQ (reference sequence). The CDR3 spans 15 residues. The CDR3 DNA sequence: TGTGCCAGCTCCTATCCAGGGACAGGTCACTACGAGCAGTACTTC. This sequence encodes CASSYPGTGHYEQYF.

The chain is built from TRBV4-1 and TRBJ2-7, with no clear D. Germline assignment: CDR1 MGHRA and CDR2 YSYEKL. V lost 0 bases and J lost 1, with 13 bases in between. This CDR3 comprises 16 residues. In nucleotides, the CDR3 is TGCGCCAGCAGCCAAGAGGTGTCCGGCCCTTCCTACGAGCAGTACTTC. Its protein is CASSQEVSGPSYEQYF.

The chain has TRBV15 and TRBJ1-2; 7 bases fit TRBD1. CDR1 LNHNV and CDR2 YYDKDF come from the germline V gene (reference sequence). CDR3 length: 14 amino acids. With V trimmed by 1 base and J by 6 bases, 5 bases remained unmatched. DNA for the CDR3: TGTGCCACCAGCAGAGCAGGGGGAACCCATGGCTACACCTTC. Translating gives CATSRAGGTHGYTF.

This clone came up once. This chain connects TRBV9 to TRBJ2-7; no definite D call. Trimming pared 0 bases from V and 2 bases from J, leaving 9 bases between. The CDR3 totals 14 residues. Germline-derived CDR1 and CDR2 are SGDLS and YYNGEE. The CDR3 is CASSVAGTTYEQYF. CDR3 coding DNA: TGTGCCAGCAGCGTAGCTGGCACTACCTACGAGCAGTACTTC.

As regards this clone: Within the sample, other DNA sequences also encode this same CDR3. CDR3 nucleotides: TGTGCCAGCAGTCCCCGGGACAGAGCCTACGAGCAGTACTTC. This sequence encodes CASSPRDRAYEQYF. This chain links TRBV27 with TRBJ2-7; the match to TRBD1 covers 7 bases. CDR1 and CDR2 (germline): MNHEY, SMNVEV (reference sequence). The CDR3 has 14 residues. J gave up 2 bases and V 5 bases, and 6 bases lay outside the gene matches.

The chain recombines TRBV19 with TRBJ2-5, with 10 bases fitting TRBD1. With 5 bases clipped from V and 5 bases from J, the junction kept 8 bases outside the gene matches. CDR3 length equals 15 residues. Germline V lookup: CDR1 LNHDA, CDR2 SQIVND (reference sequence). The CDR3 loop reads CASSSTGGAGETQYF. As DNA, the CDR3 is TGTGCCAGTAGTTCGACAGGGGGCGCAGGGGAGACCCAGTACTTC.

With regard to this clone: The limits of the CDR3 on the DNA are not certain, so only TCRdb's listed CDR3 is given. This chain links TRBV5-6 with TRBJ2-4; TRBD1 is taken as the D call from the table, unchecked against the DNA. The CDR3 numbers 14 amino acids, ends counted. Germline V CDR1 and CDR2: SGHDT, YYEEEE. CDR3 residues: CAYTCPHTSFIQYF.

The rearrangement joins TRBV7-9 to TRBJ2-5; TRBD1 matches 8 bases. Germline trimming cut 4 bases from V and 3 bases from J; bases unmatched to any gene: 7. There are 15 residues in the CDR3. Germline-derived CDR1 and CDR2 are SEHNR and FQNEAQ (reference sequence). The chain's CDR3 is CASSSEDRGKETQYF. For the CDR3, the DNA is TGTGCCAGCAGCTCCGAAGACAGGGGCAAAGAGACCCAGTACTTC.

The V gene is TRBV10-3, the J gene TRBJ1-5; 7 bases line up with TRBD1. CDR3 length: 13 residues. V lost 10 bases to trimming and J lost 5 bases; unmatched junction nucleotides: 8. CDR1 and CDR2 from the germline V gene are ENHRY and SYGVKD. CDR3 sequence: CATGTEIYQPQHF. In nucleotides, the CDR3 is TGTGCCACCGGGACAGAGATATATCAGCCCCAGCATTTT.

This chain joins TRBV4-1 and TRBJ2-5; TRBD1 agrees at 7 bases. Trimming cost V 3 bases and J 2 bases; bases outside gene matches: 6. The germline V gene encodes CDR1 MGHRA and CDR2 YSYEKL. The CDR3 totals 15 residues. The CDR3 spells CASSQTPGQQETQYF. The CDR3 DNA is TGCGCCAGCAGCCAGACCCCGGGACAGCAAGAGACCCAGTACTTC.

The rearrangement uses TRBV27 and TRBJ2-3, with 10 bases matching TRBD2. Germline V gives CDR1 MNHEY, CDR2 SMNVEV (reference sequence). The CDR3 is made up of 16 amino acids. Germline trimming cut 5 bases from V and 3 bases from J; bases unmatched to any gene: 8. The CDR3 bases are TGTGCCAGCAGTCCCATAAAGACTAGCGGGACAGATACGCAGTATTTT. Its protein product is CASSPIKTSGTDTQYF.

The V gene is TRBV7-6, the J gene TRBJ1-2; tentatively, D is TRBD1 (5 bases). CDR1 is SGHVS and CDR2 is FNYEAQ in the germline V gene. The ends were cut back, 4 bases at V and 8 bases at J, with 17 bases in the middle. CDR3 length equals 14 residues. This CDR3 is CASSSPPGVDGYTF. DNA for the CDR3: TGTGCCAGCAGCTCTCCCCCGGGGGTCGACGGCTACACCTTC.

The chain uses TRBV7-9 and TRBJ2-7, with TRBD1 identical over 8 bases. This CDR3 is 15 amino acids long. Trimming cost V 5 bases and J 1 base; bases outside gene matches: 7. Germline lookup yields CDR1 SEHNR and CDR2 FQNEAQ (reference sequence). The CDR3 sequence: CASSTTGTGSYEQYF. The CDR3 DNA sequence: TGTGCCAGCAGCACAACGGGGACAGGATCCTACGAGCAGTACTTC.

This chain joins TRBV28 and TRBJ2-7, with D maybe TRBD2 (6 bases). CDR3 length equals 16 residues. The germline gives CDR1 MDHEN, CDR2 SYDVKM. In nucleotides, the CDR3 is TGTGCTACCCGGGCCCCCGTGACTAGAGGACCCTACGAGCAGTACTTC. Amino acid sequence: CATRAPVTRGPYEQYF.

As to this clone: Other nucleotide sequences in the sample specify the same CDR3. The chain employs TRBV28 and TRBJ2-6, with a possible D match to TRBD2 (6 bases). This CDR3 region has 15 residues. CDR1 MDHEN and CDR2 SYDVKM come from the germline V gene. V was cut by 2 bases and J by 1 base, with 6 bases left in between. Here the CDR3 DNA reads TGTGCCAGCAGTTTACGGGGGTCTGGGGCCAACGTCCTGACTTTC. It yields the protein CASSLRGSGANVLTF.

This chain links TRBV9 with TRBJ1-3; D ambiguous. Per the germline V gene, CDR1 is SGDLS and CDR2 is YYNGEE. V lost 0 bases and J lost 0, with 7 bases in between. This CDR3 has 15 amino acids. In nucleotides, the CDR3 is TGTGCCAGCAGCGTAGCGCCGAGCTCTGGAAACACCATATATTTT. Its protein product is CASSVAPSSGNTIYF.

The V gene is TRBV28, the J gene TRBJ2-7, with D possibly matching TRBD2 (5 bases). CDR1 and CDR2 (germline): MDHEN, SYDVKM. The CDR3 loop spans 13 amino acids. Trimming removed 4 bases at V and 0 bases at J, with 7 bases between. The chain's CDR3 is CASSYGNSYEQYF. CDR3 nucleotide sequence: TGTGCCAGCAGTTACGGGAACTCCTACGAGCAGTACTTC.

This chain uses TRBV15 with TRBJ2-1; D is unresolved. Trimming removed 3 bases from V and 4 bases from J, with 13 bases in between. Germline V gene sequence: CDR1 LNHNV, CDR2 YYDKDF (reference sequence). This CDR3 spans 15 amino acids. In DNA, the CDR3 is TGTGCCACCAGCAGGAGCTCCTCCCCTTACAATGAGCAGTTCTTC. This encodes CATSRSSSPYNEQFF.